This TCR beta chain was observed in a study of CD8 T cells in ankylosing spondylitis. Study-wide points: What appeared characteristic of ankylosing spondylitis blood was a TCR beta motif of seven to nine highly homologous variants.

Trimming took 4 bases from V and 2 from J; bases not matched to a gene: 3. This CDR3 region has 13 residues. Germline-derived CDR1 and CDR2 are SQVTM and ANQGSEA. As regards this clonotype: Its antigen is not known.

TCRdb passed the 5' RACE reads through MiXCR, listing each CDR3 protein once. The repertoire holds some 840,000 distinct CDR3 sequences, with over 9.5% as singletons. Sequencing was carried out using blood, either unsorted or a sorted T cell fraction (not recorded which). This TCR was sampled from a male donor with ankylosing spondylitis. The V call is TRBV29-1, the J call TRBJ1-2; 8 bases map to TRBD1. Here the CDR3 reads CSVGRQGNYGYTF. For the CDR3, the DNA is TGCAGCGTTGGTAGACAGGGGAACTATGGCTACACCTTC.